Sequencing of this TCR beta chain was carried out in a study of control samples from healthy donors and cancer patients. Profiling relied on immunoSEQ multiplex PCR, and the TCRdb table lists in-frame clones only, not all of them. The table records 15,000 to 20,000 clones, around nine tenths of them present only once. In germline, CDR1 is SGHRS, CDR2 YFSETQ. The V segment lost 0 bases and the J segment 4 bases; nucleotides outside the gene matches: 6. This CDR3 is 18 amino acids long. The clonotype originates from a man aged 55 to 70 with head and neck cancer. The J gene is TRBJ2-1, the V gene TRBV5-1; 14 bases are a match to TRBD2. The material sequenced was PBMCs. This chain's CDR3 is CASSLEKGLAGAYNEQFF. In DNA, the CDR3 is TGCGCCAGCAGCTTGGAAAAGGGACTAGCGGGGGCTTACAATGAGCAGTTCTTC.